The sequence of this TCR beta chain was determined in a study of blood T cells in healthy people across ages. General observations from the study: Naive CD4+ cell counts and diversity both ran higher in long-lived than in aged donors. Using unsorted PBMCs precluded a conclusive naive versus antigen-experienced comparison.

With regard to this clonotype: The antigen is not known.

Germline V gene data show CDR1 as SGDLS and CDR2 as YYNGEE. J was trimmed by 9 bases and V by 0 bases; bases with no gene match: 3. This CDR3 spans 13 amino acids. Healthy Caucasians from Russia aged roughly 6 to 95 served as donors. Peripheral blood from each donor was collected in a volume of 9.5 to 10 milliliters. The second PCR ran 7 to 11 cycles with a sample-barcoded 5' primer and J-beta primers. TCRdb recomputed calls from the 5' RACE reads with MiXCR, one row per CDR3 protein. This table holds about 1.6 million distinct CDR3 sequences, about 35% found once. The sequence was obtained from a woman aged 25 to 39 in good health. The sequenced sample was blood. This chain joins TRBV9 and TRBJ2-1; 7 bases map to TRBD2. The CDR3 spells CASSVAGGGEQFF. In nucleotides, the CDR3 is TGTGCCAGCAGCGTAGCTGGGGGGGGTGAGCAGTTCTTC.